This T cell receptor (beta chain) came from a study of blood T cells in healthy people across ages. Whole-study results and caveats: Unsorted PBMCs blocked a conclusive comparison of naive and antigen-experienced cells. Across the age range, TCR beta diversity per million T cells fell in a roughly linear way.

Trimming removed 2 bases from V and 5 bases from J; junction bases left unmatched: 6. This CDR3 contains 15 residues. Sample-barcoded 5' priming and a J-beta primer mix drove a second PCR of 7 to 11 cycles. Every cDNA was tagged by a template-switch adaptor with 12 random nucleotides. TCRdb redid the calling of the 5' RACE reads with MiXCR, one entry per CDR3 protein. Of 1.5 million to 2 million distinct CDR3 sequences detected, 28% appear once; the ten largest clones hold 7.7%. This clonotype was recorded many times. Its antigen remains unknown. Extraction of total RNA produced a minimum of 5.5 micrograms from each sample.

Material: blood. The clonotype was recovered from a woman aged 25 to 39 in good health. The rearrangement joins TRBV12-3 or TRBV12-4 to TRBJ2-5; 9 bases align to TRBD2. The CDR3 spells CASSLLAGRGETQYF. For the CDR3, the DNA is TGTGCCAGCAGTTTACTAGCGGGGAGGGGGGAGACCCAGTACTTC.